This T cell receptor beta chain was documented in a study of T cell repertoires in cytomegalovirus infection. Across the whole study: The study used recently identified HLA-C-restricted and well-studied HLA-B-restricted CMV epitopes.

CDR1 MNHNS and CDR2 SASEGT come from the germline V gene. Trimming shortened V by 6 bases and J by 7 bases, and 16 bases separated the two germline ends. The CDR3 covers 14 residues. General observations from the study: In two of eight donors, the top clonotype was HLA-C-restricted CMV-specific.

There are a few counts of this clonotype. What it binds is not known. TCRdb passed the reads through MiXCR, listing each CDR3 protein once. The data show roughly 920,000 distinct CDR3 sequences, about a third seen once. The specimen comprised cultured CD8+ T cells from PBMCs, sampled from culture after CMV antigen stimulation. This receptor was obtained from a human donor in good health (CMV status not recorded). Some clones in this sample may be carry-over from other donors' samples. V gene TRBV6-1 combines with J gene TRBJ1-5, with a possible D match to TRBD1 (5 bases). The CDR3 region is CASRQRVDRQPQHF. The CDR3 DNA is TGTGCCAGCAGACAAAGAGTCGACAGACAGCCCCAGCATTTT.